This is a list of T cell receptor beta chains from one sample in a study of blood T cell repertoires in COVID-19. Generated by immunoSEQ multiplex PCR, the TCRdb table keeps only in-frame clones and is missing some. The sample holds 310,000 or so clones, over 75% seen once. What was sequenced was PBMCs or T cells enriched from blood (not recorded which). These receptors came from a woman in her twenties or thirties who had recovered from COVID-19. Each CDR3 is given with its conserved first and last residue. Fields, in order: V gene, J gene, D gene, clone size, CDR3 length, CDR3 protein, CDR3 DNA. D genes are given only for firm matches. Part of the rows lack a size; the others show once, few, many or a class for expanded clones.

V gene: TRBV14; J gene: TRBJ1-2; D gene: .; clone size: many; CDR3 length: 14; CDR3 protein: CASSQQGWSYGYTF; CDR3 DNA: TGTGCCAGCAGCCAACAGGGATGGAGCTATGGCTACACCTTC
V gene: TRBV19; J gene: TRBJ1-5; D gene: TRBD1; clone size: .; CDR3 length: 17; CDR3 protein: CASSKGQTSYSNQPQHF; CDR3 DNA: TGTGCCAGTAGTAAGGGACAGACCTCCTATAGCAATCAGCCCCAGCATTTT
V gene: TRBV7-9; J gene: TRBJ2-7; D gene: TRBD1; clone size: .; CDR3 length: 14; CDR3 protein: CASSPGQGPYEQYF; CDR3 DNA: TGTGCCAGCAGCCCGGGACAGGGGCCCTACGAGCAGTACTTC
V gene: TRBV7-9; J gene: TRBJ2-1; D gene: .; clone size: .; CDR3 length: 13; CDR3 protein: CASSPPRYNEQFF; CDR3 DNA: TGTGCCAGCAGCCCGCCGCGGTATAATGAGCAGTTCTTC
V gene: TRBV28; J gene: TRBJ1-1; D gene: .; clone size: .; CDR3 length: 12; CDR3 protein: CASSSSGAEAFF; CDR3 DNA: TGTGCCAGCAGCTCATCAGGGGCCGAAGCTTTCTTT
V gene: TRBV4-1; J gene: TRBJ2-7; D gene: .; clone size: .; CDR3 length: 12; CDR3 protein: CASSQGLYEQYF; CDR3 DNA: TGCGCCAGCAGCCAAGGACTCTACGAGCAGTACTTC
V gene: TRBV9; J gene: TRBJ1-1; D gene: .; clone size: .; CDR3 length: 15; CDR3 protein: CASSVGGQPGTEAFF; CDR3 DNA: TGTGCCAGCAGCGTTGGTGGACAGCCCGGGACTGAAGCTTTCTTT
V gene: TRBV4-3; J gene: TRBJ2-2; D gene: TRBD1; clone size: once; CDR3 length: 17; CDR3 protein: CASSQASGTGGSGELFF; CDR3 DNA: TGCGCCAGCAGCCAAGCATCCGGGACAGGGGGCTCCGGGGAGCTGTTTTTT
V gene: TRBV24-1; J gene: TRBJ2-1; D gene: TRBD2; clone size: .; CDR3 length: 17; CDR3 protein: CATSDPTTSGMYNEQFF; CDR3 DNA: TGTGCCACCAGTGACCCTACGACTAGCGGGATGTACAATGAGCAGTTCTTC
V gene: TRBV30; J gene: TRBJ1-5; D gene: TRBD1; clone size: .; CDR3 length: 13; CDR3 protein: CAWSGTGGQPQHF; CDR3 DNA: TGTGCCTGGAGTGGGACAGGGGGACAGCCCCAGCATTTT